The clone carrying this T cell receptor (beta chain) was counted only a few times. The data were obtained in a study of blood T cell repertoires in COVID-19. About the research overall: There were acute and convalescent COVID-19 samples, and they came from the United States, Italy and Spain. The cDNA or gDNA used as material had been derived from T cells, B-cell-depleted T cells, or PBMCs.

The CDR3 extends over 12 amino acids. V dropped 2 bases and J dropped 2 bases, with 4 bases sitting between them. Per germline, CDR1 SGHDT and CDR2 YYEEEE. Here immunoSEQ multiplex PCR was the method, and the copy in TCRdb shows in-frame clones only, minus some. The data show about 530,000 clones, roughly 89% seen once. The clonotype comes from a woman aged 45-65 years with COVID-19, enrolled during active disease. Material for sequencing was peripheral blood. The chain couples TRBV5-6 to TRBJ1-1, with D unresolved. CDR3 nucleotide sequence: TGTGCCAGCAGCTTCCATAACACTGAAGCTTTCTTT. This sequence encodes CASSFHNTEAFF. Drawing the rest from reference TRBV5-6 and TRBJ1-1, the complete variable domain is DAGVTQSPTHLIKTRGQQVTLRCSPKSGHDTVSWYQQALGQGPQFIFQYYEEEERQRGNFPDRFSGHQFPNYSSELNVNALLLGDSALYLCASSFHNTEAFFGQGTRLTVV.